This TCR beta chain stems from a study of neoadjuvant anti-PD-1 for oral cavity cancer. Study background: Before surgery, most patients got three to four biweekly 3 mg/kg nivolumab doses. The study, taken as a whole, reports: Higher pretreatment Treg/Th17 ratios tracked higher pretreatment blood clonality. With three patients per group, TCR findings need larger cohorts.

Described time point: after neoadjuvant nivolumab, at surgical resection. These newly diagnosed stage II-IVA oral cavity squamous cell carcinoma patients had no prior systemic or radiation treatment. This table comes from immunoSEQ multiplex PCR, and its TCRdb copy is limited to in-frame clones, with some not included. The sample lists 72,000 or so clones, approximately 87% seen once, with approximately 2.8% in the top ten. The CDR3 loop spans 16 amino acids. Germline-derived CDR1 and CDR2 are SEHNR and FQNEAQ (reference sequence). With 2 bases clipped from V and 5 bases from J, the junction kept 7 bases outside the gene matches. Worth noting for this clone: The antigen is unknown.

The rearrangement uses TRBV7-9 and TRBJ2-3, with 10 bases that match TRBD2. The TCR originated in a person between 40 and 85 years old with oral cavity squamous cell carcinoma. The input for sequencing was PBMCs, taken after nivolumab (anti-PD-1) treatment. CDR3 sequence (DNA): TGTGCCAGCAGCTTAAAAGCGGGAGGGCTTGTAGATACGCAGTATTTT. Encoded protein: CASSLKAGGLVDTQYF.